The 8 T cell receptor beta chains below were found in one sample sequenced in a study of CD8 T cells in Susac syndrome. cDNA came from around 0.5 to 1 ug RNA primed by random hexamers. Using its own MiXCR run on the immunoSEQ multiplex PCR reads, TCRdb lists one record per CDR3 protein. This table holds some 150,000 distinct CDR3 sequences, roughly 94% found once. The sample consisted of CD4+ T cells from PBMCs. Receptor source: a human donor in good health.

The chain uses TRBV12-3 or TRBV12-4 and TRBJ1-5, with a weak D call TRBD1 (5 bases). V lost 3 bases and J lost 1, with 13 bases in between. The CDR3 length is 16 residues. The CDR3 DNA reads as TGTGCCAGCAGTTTCCTGGCAGGACAAAGCAATCAGCCCCAGCATTTT. Translated: CASSFLAGQSNQPQHF.

This clonotype occurred once. This chain links TRBV2 with TRBJ2-7; D possibly corresponds to TRBD2 (6 bases). Per germline, CDR1 SNHLY and CDR2 FYNNEI. V dropped 3 bases and J dropped 3 bases, with 15 bases sitting between them. CDR3 size: 15 residues. CDR3 nucleotide sequence: TGTGCCAGCAGTGATGGGATAGCGGTTTTCTACGAGCAGTACTTC. Its protein product is CASSDGIAVFYEQYF. Full variable domain (missing parts from reference TRBV2 and TRBJ2-7): EPEVTQTPSHQVTQMGQEVILRCVPISNHLYFYWYRQILGQKVEFLVSFYNNEISEKSEIFDDQFSVERPDGSNFTLKIRSTKLEDSAMYFCASSDGIAVFYEQYFGPGTRLTVT.

The V call is TRBV15, the J call TRBJ1-2; 7 bases agree with TRBD1. The CDR3 is 16 amino acids. Trimming at V came to 3 bases and at J to 6 bases, leaving 13 bases not matched to a gene. Germline V gene lookup returns CDR1 LNHNV and CDR2 YYDKDF (reference sequence). CDR3 DNA: TGTGCCACCAGCAGGATTCTGACAGGGAGCTCCCATGGCTACACCTTC. Amino acid sequence: CATSRILTGSSHGYTF. The variable domain in full, completed from reference TRBV15 and TRBJ1-2, reads DAMVIQNPRYQVTQFGKPVTLSCSQTLNHNVMYWYQQKSSQAPKLLFHYYDKDFNNEADTPDNFQSRRPNTSFCFLDIRSPGLGDTAMYLCATSRILTGSSHGYTFGSGTRLTVV.

The chain employs TRBV28 and TRBJ2-3; no firm D call. With 8 bases removed from V and 6 bases from J, the gap between germline ends came to 9 bases. The CDR3 runs 11 residues. Per the germline V gene, CDR1 is MDHEN and CDR2 is SYDVKM. Here the CDR3 DNA reads TGTGCCAGCCTTTTGAGGGATACGCAGTATTTT. Protein sequence: CASLLRDTQYF.

This chain joins TRBV2 and TRBJ2-7, with a possible D match to TRBD2 (5 bases). The CDR3 sequence is 15 residues long. CDR1 and CDR2 (germline): SNHLY, FYNNEI. Between the trimmed V and J ends, which lost 6 bases and 2 bases, there was a span of 17 bases. The DNA for the CDR3 is TGTGCCAGCAGAAGGACTGTTTTCGAAGCCTACGAGCAGTACTTC. Translating it yields CASRRTVFEAYEQYF. The whole variable domain, remainder taken from reference TRBV2 and TRBJ2-7, is EPEVTQTPSHQVTQMGQEVILRCVPISNHLYFYWYRQILGQKVEFLVSFYNNEISEKSEIFDDQFSVERPDGSNFTLKIRSTKLEDSAMYFCASRRTVFEAYEQYFGPGTRLTVT.

This clonotype appeared once. The rearrangement links TRBV2 to TRBJ2-3; D unresolved. The V end lost 3 bases, the J end lost 2 bases, and 6 bases lay between the germline ends. Germline V lookup: CDR1 SNHLY, CDR2 FYNNEI. The CDR3 runs 13 residues. The CDR3 here is CASSDYYTDTQYF. In DNA, the CDR3 is TGTGCCAGCAGTGACTACTACACAGATACGCAGTATTTT.

V and J are TRBV29-1 and TRBJ1-5; the match to TRBD1 covers 9 bases. CDR1 SQVTM and CDR2 ANQGSEA come from the germline V gene. Trimming removed 5 bases from V and 5 bases from J; junction bases left unmatched: 4. The CDR3 covers 13 residues. CDR3 bases: TGCAGCGTTCAACAGGGGGCAGATCAGCCCCAGCATTTT. It is translated as CSVQQGADQPQHF.

The chain employs TRBV5-1 and TRBJ2-1; D is perhaps TRBD2 (5 bases). This CDR3 has 16 residues. V lost 0 bases and J lost 0, with 10 bases in between. CDR1 is SGHRS and CDR2 is YFSETQ in the germline V gene. The CDR3 DNA reads as TGCGCCAGCAGCTTGGGGCTACTAGGCTCCTACAATGAGCAGTTCTTC. Amino acid sequence: CASSLGLLGSYNEQFF.